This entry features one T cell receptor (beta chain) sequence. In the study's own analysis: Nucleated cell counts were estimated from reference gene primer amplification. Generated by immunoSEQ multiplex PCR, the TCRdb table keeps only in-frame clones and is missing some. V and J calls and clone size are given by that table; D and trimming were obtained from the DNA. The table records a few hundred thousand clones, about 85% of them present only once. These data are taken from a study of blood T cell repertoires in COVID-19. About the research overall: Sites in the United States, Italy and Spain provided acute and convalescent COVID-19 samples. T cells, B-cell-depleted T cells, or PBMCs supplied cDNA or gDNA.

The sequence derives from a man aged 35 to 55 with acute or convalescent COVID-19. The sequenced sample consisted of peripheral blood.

The CDR3 sequence is CASSKSTGVDGYTF. CDR3 nucleotide sequence: TGCGCCAGCAGCAAGTCAACAGGGGTGGATGGCTACACCTTC. This chain uses TRBV5-1 with TRBJ1-2; 7 bases are a match to TRBD1. This CDR3 has 14 residues. Losses at the gene ends were 4 bases for V and 6 bases for J; bases not matched to a gene: 9. Germline CDR1 reads SGHRS; CDR2 reads YFSETQ.